This entry is about one T cell receptor (beta chain). Its antigen is currently unknown. The source of the sample is a study of T cell responses to AZD1222 COVID-19 vaccine. General study results and limits: Only a handful of AZD1222 recipients, roughly 6 in all, had baseline seropositivity.

Assay used: immunoSEQ multiplex PCR; TCRdb lists only in-frame clones, some missing. Here the sample spans some 150,000 clones, roughly 91% being singletons. This CDR3 has 18 residues. Germline values: CDR1 MNHEY, CDR2 SMNVEV (reference sequence). Trimming removed 0 bases from V and 7 bases from J; junction bases left unmatched: 13. The source of this sequence is an adult who received the AZD1222 COVID-19 vaccine. The V and J genes are TRBV27 and TRBJ1-5, with 9 bases that match TRBD1. The input for sequencing was peripheral blood, taken 28 days after the second AZD1222 dose. The DNA for the CDR3 is TGTGCCAGCAGTTTATCTGGCTGGGGGGGACAGGGAGGGCAGCCCCAGCATTTT. This sequence encodes CASSLSGWGGQGGQPQHF.